These 26 T cell receptor beta chains were all obtained from the same sample, sequenced in a study of blood T cell repertoires in COVID-19. TCRdb's copy holds only in-frame clones and misses some; the assay was immunoSEQ multiplex PCR. The table includes around 370,000 clones, about 93% detected once. Sequencing input: peripheral blood. These TCRs come from a woman aged 18-35 years who had recovered from COVID-19.

J is TRBJ1-5 and V is TRBV2, with a tentative D call TRBD1 (6 bases). The CDR3 is 13 amino acids. V was clipped by 10 bases and J by 9 bases, with 19 bases between them. Germline assignment: CDR1 SNHLY and CDR2 FYNNEI. CDR3 bases: TGTGCCACCAAACCCCTAACAGGGCGGCCCCAGCATTTT. This gives the protein CATKPLTGRPQHF.

The chain uses TRBV5-1 and TRBJ2-5; 11 bases match TRBD2. Germline CDR1 is SGHRS and CDR2 is YFSETQ. The CDR3 runs 15 residues. V dropped 4 bases and J dropped 5; count of bases not matched to a gene: 7. CDR3 sequence (DNA): TGCGCCAGCAGCACACTAGCGGGAGTAGGGGAGACCCAGTACTTC. This translates into CASSTLAGVGETQYF.

The V and J genes are TRBV7-2 and TRBJ1-3, with D possibly matching TRBD1 (6 bases). This CDR3 comprises 17 residues. Trimming left V 1 base short and J 0 bases short, with 13 bases between. Germline CDR1 SGHTA, CDR2 FQGNSA. DNA for the CDR3: TGTGCCAGCAGCTTAGTAGGGCAGGGGCGCTCTGGAAACACCATATATTTT. It translates to CASSLVGQGRSGNTIYF.

V and J are TRBV27 and TRBJ2-6, with D hard to call. CDR1 and CDR2 (germline): MNHEY, SMNVEV (reference sequence). The CDR3 is 15 residues long. Trimming took 2 bases from V and 0 from J, leaving 5 bases between them. Here the CDR3 DNA reads TGTGCCAGCAGTTTAATGAGCTCTGGGGCCAACGTCCTGACTTTC. It yields the protein CASSLMSSGANVLTF.

This clone occurred once. V and J are TRBV7-9 and TRBJ1-2, with unresolved D. This CDR3 spans 17 amino acids. The V end lost 1 base, the J end lost 7 bases, and 22 bases lay between the germline ends. Germline lookup yields CDR1 SEHNR and CDR2 FQNEAQ (reference sequence). CDR3 nucleotides: TGTGCCAGCAGCTTAGAGGAGGGTGTGACTCTTGGAAGTGGCTACACCTTC. It is translated as CASSLEEGVTLGSGYTF. The full variable domain, rest sourced from reference TRBV7-9 and TRBJ1-2, is DTGVSQNPRHKITKRGQNVTFRCDPISEHNRLYWYRQTLGQGPEFLTYFQNEAQLEKSRLLSDRFSAERPKGSFSTLEIQRTEQGDSAMYLCASSLEEGVTLGSGYTFGSGTRLTVV.

The V call is TRBV2, the J call TRBJ1-5; D is possibly TRBD1 (5 bases). This CDR3 has 13 amino acids. Germline loops: CDR1 SNHLY, CDR2 FYNNEI. Trimming cost V 8 bases and J 7 bases, with 15 bases left between them. The CDR3 coding sequence is TGTGCCAGCGGGGACTCGGCCAGGCAGCCCCAGCATTTT. This codes for CASGDSARQPQHF. The complete variable domain, with remaining parts taken from reference TRBV2 and TRBJ1-5, reads EPEVTQTPSHQVTQMGQEVILRCVPISNHLYFYWYRQILGQKVEFLVSFYNNEISEKSEIFDDQFSVERPDGSNFTLKIRSTKLEDSAMYFCASGDSARQPQHFGDGTRLSIL.

The V gene is TRBV2, the J gene TRBJ2-7; D remains unclear. CDR1 SNHLY and CDR2 FYNNEI come from the germline V gene. CDR3 length equals 13 residues. V lost 5 bases to trimming and J lost 7 bases, with 15 bases between them. The CDR3 loop is CASSSTEVWEQYV. CDR3 sequence (DNA): TGTGCCAGCAGTTCCACTGAGGTTTGGGAGCAGTACGTC.

The chain is built from TRBV7-2 and TRBJ1-2; TRBD1 is a possible D gene (6 bases). The CDR3 is made up of 17 amino acids. V gave up 2 bases and J gave up 8 bases, with 24 bases separating them. CDR1 is SGHTA, CDR2 FQGNSA, per germline. CDR3 DNA: TGTGCCAGCAGCTTACCGAGGGAGGGAGGGGGGATGAAGGGCTACACCTTC. This gives the protein CASSLPREGGGMKGYTF.

This clone was seen only once. An end of the junction does not agree with germline; a read error may underlie this. The chain couples TRBV25-1 to TRBJ1-4; 7 nucleotides agree with TRBD1. The germline V gene encodes CDR1 MGHDK and CDR2 SYGVNS. CDR3 size: 14 residues. CDR3: CASSEYTGAEILFF. The CDR3 DNA reads TGTGCCAGCAGTGAATATACAGGGGCTGAAATACTGTTTTTT. The whole variable domain, filled in from reference TRBV25-1 and TRBJ1-4, reads EADIYQTPRYLVIGTGKKITLECSQTMGHDKMYWYQQDPGMELHLIHYSYGVNSTEKGDLSSESTVSRIRTEHFPLTLESARPSHTSQYLCASSEYTGAEILFFGSGTQLSVL.

The V and J genes are TRBV19 and TRBJ2-1; 9 bases align to TRBD2. J gave up 8 bases and V 6 bases, and 11 bases lay outside the gene matches. CDR3 length equals 15 residues. Per germline, CDR1 LNHDA and CDR2 SQIVND (reference sequence). The CDR3 is CASSRTSEKVHEQFF. As DNA, the CDR3 is TGTGCCAGTAGCCGGACTAGCGAAAAGGTCCATGAGCAGTTCTTC.

The CDR3 sequence: CASSAYSGGNYGYTF. CDR3 bases: TGTGCCAGCAGCGCGTACTCAGGGGGCAACTATGGCTACACCTTC. The V call is TRBV7-2, the J call TRBJ1-2; 8 bases are shared with TRBD1. CDR3 length: 15 residues. Germline-derived CDR1 and CDR2 are SGHTA and FQGNSA. V was pared by 5 bases and J by 2 bases, with 7 bases of the junction left unmatched. The full variable domain, in which reference TRBV7-2 and TRBJ1-2 provide the parts outside the CDR3, is GAGVSQSPSNKVTEKGKDVELRCDPISGHTALYWYRQSLGQGLEFLIYFQGNSAPDKSGLPSDRFSAERTGGSVSTLTIQRTQQEDSAVYLCASSAYSGGNYGYTFGSGTRLTVV.

The rearrangement uses TRBV7-2 and TRBJ2-1; 9 nucleotides line up with TRBD2. The CDR3 covers 16 residues. Germline CDR1 is SGHTA and CDR2 is FQGNSA. J was trimmed by 4 bases and V by 5 bases; bases with no gene match: 9. CDR3 loop: CASSVQVAGAYNEQFF. Written as DNA, the CDR3 is TGTGCCAGCAGCGTTCAGGTAGCGGGAGCTTACAATGAGCAGTTCTTC.

V is TRBV7-8 and J is TRBJ1-1; 8 nucleotides agree with TRBD1. Germline CDR1 reads SGHVS; CDR2 reads FQNEAQ. The CDR3 spans 17 residues. V lost 6 bases, J lost 5 bases, and 17 bases stayed unmatched. The CDR3 reads CASRENRGFPSGTEAFF. The CDR3 DNA is TGTGCCAGCAGAGAAAACAGGGGGTTCCCCTCGGGGACTGAAGCTTTCTTT. Looking up the rest from reference TRBV7-8 and TRBJ1-1 gives the full variable domain: GAGVSQSPRYKVAKRGQDVALRCDPISGHVSLFWYQQALGQGPEFLTYFQNEAQLDKSGLPSDRFFAERPEGSVSTLKIQRTQQEDSAVYLCASRENRGFPSGTEAFFGQGTRLTVV.

This sequence joins TRBV4-1 and TRBJ2-3; D is unresolved. The CDR3 spans 14 residues. Germline V gene sequence: CDR1 MGHRA, CDR2 YSYEKL. The CDR3 region has the DNA TGCGCTGCCTCTCTCGCGGAGAGCACAGATACGCAGTATTTT. It encodes CAASLAESTDTQYF.

The chain links TRBV7-2 to TRBJ2-1; D is perhaps TRBD1 (8 bases). With 4 bases removed from V and 0 bases from J, the gap between germline ends came to 13 bases. The V gene's germline CDR1 is SGHTA and CDR2 FQGNSA. This CDR3 contains 16 residues. CDR3 DNA: TGTGCCAGCAGCTACAGGGGGGGAAGCTCCTACAATGAGCAGTTCTTC. Protein sequence: CASSYRGGSSYNEQFF. Filled out from reference TRBV7-2 and TRBJ2-1, the complete variable domain reads GAGVSQSPSNKVTEKGKDVELRCDPISGHTALYWYRQSLGQGLEFLIYFQGNSAPDKSGLPSDRFSAERTGGSVSTLTIQRTQQEDSAVYLCASSYRGGSSYNEQFFGPGTRLTVL.

In the case of this clone: The limits of the CDR3 on the DNA are not certain, so only TCRdb's listed CDR3 is given. The genes are TRBV3-1 (or the pseudogene TRBV3-2) and TRBJ2-1; TRBD1 is the table's D call, not checked against the DNA. The CDR3 is 24 residues long, counting both termini. The germline V gene has CDR1 LGHDT and CDR2 YNNKEL (reference sequence). CDR3 residues: CASSHQGQGLTSGTMSSSSSEQFF.

The chain employs TRBV7-2 and TRBJ2-7, with 8 bases matching TRBD2. Germline V gives CDR1 SGHTA, CDR2 FQGNSA. This CDR3 has 14 residues. Unmatched junction bases numbered 5, after V lost 3 bases and J lost 4 bases. CDR3 bases: TGTGCCAGCAGCTTGAGCGGGAGTAATTACGAGCAGTACGTC. Translation: CASSLSGSNYEQYV.

The J gene is TRBJ1-1, the V gene TRBV9; D remains ambiguous. Germline CDR1 and CDR2: SGDLS and YYNGEE. The CDR3 has 15 residues. Trimming pared 0 bases from V and 1 base from J, leaving 10 bases between. The CDR3 reads CASSVAPSRNTEAFF. The CDR3 DNA reads as TGTGCCAGCAGCGTAGCCCCCTCCCGGAACACTGAAGCTTTCTTT. The variable domain in full, with the rest retrieved from reference TRBV9 and TRBJ1-1, is DSGVTQTPKHLITATGQRVTLRCSPRSGDLSVYWYQQSLDQGLQFLIQYYNGEERAKGNILERFSAQQFPDLHSELNLSSLELGDSALYFCASSVAPSRNTEAFFGQGTRLTVV.

This clone was observed a single time. The gene calls are TRBV6-2 or TRBV6-3 and TRBJ2-1; D may be TRBD1 (6 bases). The germline CDR1 and CDR2 sequences are MNHEY and SVGEGT. The CDR3 spans 17 residues. V was shortened by 2 bases and J by 10 bases, with 24 bases between the two germline ends. CDR3 sequence: CASSYGAGLSGVEEQFF. CDR3 nucleotide sequence: TGTGCCAGCAGTTACGGAGCTGGGCTGTCAGGGGTTGAAGAGCAGTTCTTC.

The genes are TRBV30 and TRBJ1-5; 8 positions match TRBD1. The germline V gene has CDR1 GTSNPN and CDR2 SVGIG (reference sequence). The CDR3 is made up of 15 amino acids. The V gene end was trimmed by 1 base and the J gene end by 5 bases; junction bases not matched to a gene: 7. CDR3 sequence reads: CAWSAADRAHQPQHF. As DNA, the CDR3 is TGTGCCTGGAGTGCAGCGGACAGGGCCCATCAGCCCCAGCATTTT.

Comments on this clone: The sample carries other DNA sequences with the same CDR3. This sequence joins TRBV5-1 and TRBJ2-3; D not resolved. This CDR3 has 12 residues. The germline V gene encodes CDR1 SGHRS and CDR2 YFSETQ. Trimming shortened V by 0 bases and J by 5 bases, and 4 bases separated the two germline ends. CDR3 in amino acids: CASSLARDTQYF. CDR3 nucleotide sequence: TGCGCCAGCAGCTTGGCCAGAGATACGCAGTATTTT.

The genes are TRBV19 and TRBJ1-2, with D unresolved. Germline-derived CDR1 and CDR2 are LNHDA and SQIVND (reference sequence). The CDR3 consists of 13 residues. The V and J ends lost 7 bases and 7 bases respectively, with 16 bases between them. The CDR3 loop reads CASKDSGPSGYTF. CDR3 sequence (DNA): TGTGCCAGTAAAGATTCTGGGCCGAGTGGCTACACCTTC.

The chain couples TRBV9 to TRBJ1-2, with 9 bases fitting TRBD1. CDR3 length equals 18 residues. Unmatched junction bases numbered 13, after V lost 0 bases and J lost 4 bases. Germline CDR1 and CDR2: SGDLS and YYNGEE. The CDR3 region is CASSVDPSRDRDIYGYTF. The CDR3, as DNA: TGTGCCAGCAGCGTAGACCCTTCCCGGGACAGGGATATCTATGGCTACACCTTC. The variable domain in full, with the rest retrieved from reference TRBV9 and TRBJ1-2, is DSGVTQTPKHLITATGQRVTLRCSPRSGDLSVYWYQQSLDQGLQFLIQYYNGEERAKGNILERFSAQQFPDLHSELNLSSLELGDSALYFCASSVDPSRDRDIYGYTFGSGTRLTVV.

This clone was seen a few times. The rearrangement uses TRBV6-6 and TRBJ1-2; D remains unclear. V was shortened by 2 bases and J by 13 bases, with 14 bases between the two germline ends. This CDR3 has 12 residues. CDR1 MNHNY and CDR2 SVGAGI come from the germline V gene (reference sequence). The chain's CDR3 is CASSYGPPDFTF. The CDR3 nucleotides read TGTGCCAGCAGTTACGGCCCCCCGGACTTCACCTTC.

V and J are TRBV7-9 and TRBJ2-1; D is perhaps TRBD2 (5 bases). With 3 bases removed from V and 3 bases from J, the gap between germline ends came to 9 bases. Germline V gene sequence: CDR1 SEHNR, CDR2 FQNEAQ (reference sequence). This CDR3 is built from 14 residues. The CDR3 coding sequence is TGTGCCAGCAGCTTCCCGGGAAACTACAATGAGCAGTTCTTC. Its translation: CASSFPGNYNEQFF.

A word on this clone: Distinct nucleotide sequences in the sample also encode this CDR3. The rearrangement uses TRBV7-2 and TRBJ1-2, with D hard to call. The CDR3 runs to 13 residues. V gave up 1 base and J gave up 0 bases, with 3 bases separating them. Germline loops: CDR1 SGHTA, CDR2 FQGNSA. The CDR3 loop is CASSLGANYGYTF. DNA for the CDR3: TGTGCCAGCAGCTTAGGAGCTAACTATGGCTACACCTTC.